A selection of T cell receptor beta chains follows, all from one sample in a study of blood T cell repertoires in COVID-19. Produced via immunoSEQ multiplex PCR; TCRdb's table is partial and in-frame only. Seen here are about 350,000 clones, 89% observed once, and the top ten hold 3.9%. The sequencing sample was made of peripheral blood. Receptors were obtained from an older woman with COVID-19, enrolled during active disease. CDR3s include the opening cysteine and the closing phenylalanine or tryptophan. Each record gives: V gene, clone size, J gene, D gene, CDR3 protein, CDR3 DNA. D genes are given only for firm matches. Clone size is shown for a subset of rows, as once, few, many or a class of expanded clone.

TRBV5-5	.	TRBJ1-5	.	CASSPLPGRPQHF	TGTGCCAGCAGCCCCCTCCCCGGGAGGCCCCAGCATTTT
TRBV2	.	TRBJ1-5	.	CASSIERSNQPQHF	TGTGCCAGCAGCATAGAGAGGAGCAATCAGCCCCAGCATTTT
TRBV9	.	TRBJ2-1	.	CASSAPIDISYNEQFF	TGTGCCAGCAGCGCCCCCATAGATATCTCCTACAATGAGCAGTTCTTC
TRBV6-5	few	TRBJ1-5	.	CASSHGSQPQHF	TGTGCCAGCAGCCACGGGAGTCAGCCCCAGCATTTT
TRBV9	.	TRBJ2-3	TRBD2	CASSLRLAEADTQYF	TGTGCCAGCAGTCTCCGGCTAGCGGAGGCAGATACGCAGTATTTT
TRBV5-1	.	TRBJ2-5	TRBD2	CASSLTGLEAETQYF	TGCGCCAGCAGCCTGACGGGACTAGAGGCTGAGACCCAGTACTTC
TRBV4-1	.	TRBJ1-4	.	CASSQEGRGFGYEKLFF	TGCGCCAGCAGCCAAGAGGGTCGGGGTTTTGGGTATGAAAAACTGTTTTTT
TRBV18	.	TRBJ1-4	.	CASSRGTNEKLFF	TGTGCCAGCTCTCGGGGGACTAATGAAAAACTGTTTTTT
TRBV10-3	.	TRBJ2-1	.	CAISETSPSYNEQFF	TGTGCCATCAGTGAGACTAGCCCTTCCTACAATGAGCAGTTCTTC
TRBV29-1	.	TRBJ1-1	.	CSSSRSGDTEAFF	TGCAGCTCCTCCCGTTCGGGGGACACTGAAGCTTTCTTT
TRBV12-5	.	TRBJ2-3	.	CASGPGQHTDTQYF	TGTGCTAGTGGCCCGGGACAACACACAGATACGCAGTATTTT
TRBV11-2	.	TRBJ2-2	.	CASSLVIAGELFF	TGTGCCAGCAGCTTAGTTATCGCCGGGGAGCTGTTTTTT
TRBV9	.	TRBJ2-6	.	CASSFSPGANVLTF	TGTGCCAGCAGCTTTAGTCCTGGGGCCAACGTCCTGACTTTC
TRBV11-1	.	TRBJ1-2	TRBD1	CASSWSGQGAGYTF	TGTGCCAGCAGCTGGTCCGGACAGGGGGCGGGCTACACCTTC
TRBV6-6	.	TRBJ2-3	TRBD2	CASRPAGSTDTQYF	TGTGCCAGCAGACCAGCGGGGTCCACAGATACGCAGTATTTT
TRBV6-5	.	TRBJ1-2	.	CASSPSRGPYGYTF	TGTGCCAGCAGCCCAAGCAGGGGCCCGTATGGCTACACCTTC
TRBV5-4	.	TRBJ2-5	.	CASSLGQQETQYF	TGTGCCAGCAGCTTGGGGCAGCAAGAGACCCAGTACTTC
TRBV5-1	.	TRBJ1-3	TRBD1	CASSGGNYGNTIYF	TGCGCCTCTTCAGGGGGGAACTATGGAAACACCATATATTTT
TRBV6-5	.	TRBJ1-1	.	CASSTGTTGQAFF	TGTGCCAGCAGTACGGGAACCACAGGGCAAGCTTTCTTT
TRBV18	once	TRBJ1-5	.	CASSRFPGSNQPQHF	TGTGCCAGCTCACGATTCCCAGGGAGCAATCAGCCCCAGCATTTT
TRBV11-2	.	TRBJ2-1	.	CASSAYYNEQFF	TGTGCCAGCAGCGCCTACTACAATGAGCAGTTCTTC
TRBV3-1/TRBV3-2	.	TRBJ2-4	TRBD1	CASNDGTGASLAKNIQYF	TGTGCCAGCAACGACGGGACAGGGGCTTCCTTAGCCAAAAACATTCAGTACTTC
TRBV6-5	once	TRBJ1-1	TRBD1	CASTETGEPKF	TGTGCCAGCACAGAGACAGGGGAACCAAAATTT
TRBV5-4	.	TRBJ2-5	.	CASSLTGLRKETQYF	TGTGCCAGCAGCTTGACAGGGTTAAGGAAAGAGACCCAGTACTTC
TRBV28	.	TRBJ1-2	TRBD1	CASSLPTGGGGYTF	TGTGCCAGCAGTTTACCCACAGGGGGCGGTGGCTACACCTTC
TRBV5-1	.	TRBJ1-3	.	CASSPDGQGNTIYF	TGCGCCAGCAGCCCCGACGGACAGGGAAACACCATATATTTT
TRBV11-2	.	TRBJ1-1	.	CASSLLLGTEAFF	TGTGCCAGCAGCCTTCTTCTAGGCACTGAAGCTTTCTTT
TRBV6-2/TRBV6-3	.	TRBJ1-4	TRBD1	CASSVGQGNEKLFF	TGTGCCAGCAGTGTAGGACAGGGGAATGAAAAACTGTTTTTT
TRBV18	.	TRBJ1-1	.	CASSPDFEAFF	TGTGCCAGCTCACCGGACTTTGAAGCTTTCTTT
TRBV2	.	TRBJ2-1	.	CASSEALVSEQFF	TGTGCCAGCAGTGAAGCTCTGGTCAGTGAGCAGTTCTTC
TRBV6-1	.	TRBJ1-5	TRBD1	CASSAPDRGSNQPQHF	TGTGCCAGCAGTGCCCCCGACAGGGGGAGCAATCAGCCCCAGCATTTT
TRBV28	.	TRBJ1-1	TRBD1	CATRGTGGTNTEAFF	TGTGCCACTCGAGGGACAGGGGGTACGAACACTGAAGCTTTCTTT
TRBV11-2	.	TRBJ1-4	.	CASSLASGGIGNEKLFF	TGTGCCAGCAGCTTAGCTTCTGGGGGCATCGGGAATGAAAAACTGTTTTTT
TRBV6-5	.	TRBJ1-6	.	CASRGQGKPLHF	TGTGCCAGCAGGGGTCAGGGGAAACCCCTCCACTTT
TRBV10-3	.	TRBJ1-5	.	CAISETTAGSNQPQHF	TGTGCCATCAGTGAGACGACCGCGGGGAGCAATCAGCCCCAGCATTTT
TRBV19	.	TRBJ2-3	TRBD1	CASSIRTGRSDTQYF	TGTGCCAGTAGTATCCGGACAGGGAGGTCAGATACGCAGTATTTT
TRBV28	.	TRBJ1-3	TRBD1	CASSPRATDRGQGNTIYF	TGTGCCAGCAGCCCCCGAGCCACGGACAGGGGGCAGGGAAACACCATATATTTT
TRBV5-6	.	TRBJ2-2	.	CASSFPRVTGELFF	TGTGCCAGCAGCTTTCCCAGGGTTACCGGGGAGCTGTTTTTT
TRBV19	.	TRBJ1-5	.	CASSPRTAVVPQHF	TGTGCCAGTAGTCCAAGGACAGCCGTGGTGCCCCAGCATTTT
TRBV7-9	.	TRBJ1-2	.	CASSIGQSYGYTF	TGTGCCAGCAGCATTGGACAGTCCTATGGCTACACCTTC
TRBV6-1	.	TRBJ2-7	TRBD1	CASSEDRDRSSYEQYF	TGTGCCAGCAGTGAAGACCGGGACAGGAGCTCCTACGAGCAGTACTTC